This T cell receptor (beta chain) was observed in a study of T-cell reconstitution after alpha-beta-depleted transplantation in children. Overall study results and limits: Recipient T cells and thymic progenitors that survived gave rise to the high TCRbeta diversity observed at day 60 in some patients. From newly produced T cells came most of the T-cell counts and diversity one year after transplant. About two months after transplant, alpha-beta T cells reportedly came from several hundred expanded graft clones.

For TCRbeta, the library was prepared with unique molecular identifiers. Each CDR3 protein is one row after TCRdb ran MiXCR on the PCR reads. The sample has roughly 200,000 distinct CDR3 sequences, approximately 6.9% seen once; the top ten hold 5.5%. This CDR3 region has 15 residues. The germline gives CDR1 LNHNV, CDR2 YYDKDF (reference sequence). Trimming removed 3 bases from V and 1 base from J; junction bases left unmatched: 3. This clonotype came up many times. Antigen: not known. V usage is TRBV15 and J usage is TRBJ2-3; TRBD2 matches 8 bases. The source of this sequence is a boy younger than 10 with acute lymphoblastic leukemia, due to receive a stem cell transplant. The sample here was PBMCs, taken before TCRalphabeta/CD19-depleted stem cell transplant. CDR3 amino acids: CATSSLTSGTDTQYF. DNA for the CDR3: TGTGCCACCAGCAGCCTGACTAGCGGCACAGATACGCAGTATTTT.